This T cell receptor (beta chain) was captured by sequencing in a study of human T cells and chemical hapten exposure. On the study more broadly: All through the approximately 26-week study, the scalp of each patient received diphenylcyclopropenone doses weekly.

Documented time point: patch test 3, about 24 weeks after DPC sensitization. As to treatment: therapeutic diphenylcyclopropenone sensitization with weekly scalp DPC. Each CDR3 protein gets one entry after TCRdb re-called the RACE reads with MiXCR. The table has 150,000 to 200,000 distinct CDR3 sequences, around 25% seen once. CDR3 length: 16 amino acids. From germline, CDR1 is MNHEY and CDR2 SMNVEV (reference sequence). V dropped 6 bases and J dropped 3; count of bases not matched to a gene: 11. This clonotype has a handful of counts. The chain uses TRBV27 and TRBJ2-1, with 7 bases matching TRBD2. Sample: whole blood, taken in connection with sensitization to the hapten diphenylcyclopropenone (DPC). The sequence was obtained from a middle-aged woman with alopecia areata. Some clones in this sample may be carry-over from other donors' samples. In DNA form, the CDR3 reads TGTGCCAGCAGGCTTAGTATTGCGGGAGACTACAATGAGCAGTTCTTC. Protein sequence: CASRLSIAGDYNEQFF.